The 26 T cell receptor beta chains below all came from one sample that was sequenced in a study of blood T cell repertoires in COVID-19 (dated by TCRdb to about 2020). The library was prepared using the immunoSEQ multiplex PCR assay. TCRdb obtained this table from immuneACCESS and retained in-frame rearrangements with V and J assigned. These tables miss some clones; where compared with another copy, unresolved V genes account for less than half of the shortfall, and the remainder is unexplained. The sample has 130,000 to 150,000 clones on record, approximately 87% of them singletons. Over 8.5% of the sample goes to the ten largest clones. Sequencing used peripheral blood. The receptors come from a woman aged 45-60 years with active or convalescent COVID-19.

Turning to this clone: One end of the junction fails to match germline, which may point to a read error. J is TRBJ1-5 and V is TRBV20-1; TRBD1 aligns across 9 bases. The germline V gene encodes CDR1 DFQATT and CDR2 SNEGSKA (reference sequence). This CDR3 contains 11 residues. The CDR3 coding sequence is TGCAGTGTTAGAGGCCGGGACAGGGAGCATTTT. It codes for CSVRGRDREHF.

The chain joins TRBV30 to TRBJ1-3; TRBD1 might be the D (6 bases). V lost 5 bases and J 4 bases, leaving 12 bases between the germline ends. Germline CDR1 is GTSNPN and CDR2 is SVGIG (reference sequence). The CDR3 runs to 13 residues. The CDR3 DNA follows: TGTGCCTGGGACGGACAGAAGGGAAACACCATATATTTT. Protein: CAWDGQKGNTIYF. Full variable domain (outside the CDR3, taken from reference TRBV30 and TRBJ1-3): SQTIHQWPATLVQPVGSPLSLECTVEGTSNPNLYWYRQAAGRGLQLLFYSVGIGQISSEVPQNLSASRPQDRQFILSSKKLLLSDSGFYLCAWDGQKGNTIYFGEGSWLTVV.

This clone was detected a few times. At one boundary the junction diverges from the germline segment, which might be a read error. The chain has TRBV11-2 and TRBJ2-2; 8 nucleotides agree with TRBD1. The germline gives CDR1 SGHAT, CDR2 FQNNGV. This CDR3 spans 17 amino acids. CDR3 in DNA: TGTGCCAGCAGCCTAGACCGGGACAGGACGAACACCGGGGAGCTGTTTTTT. It yields the protein CASSLDRDRTNTGELFF.

The chain employs TRBV3-1 (or the pseudogene TRBV3-2) and TRBJ2-4, with D uncertain. CDR3 length: 15 amino acids. The germline V and J ends were trimmed by 3 bases and 0 bases, with 9 bases remaining between them. The germline gives CDR1 LGHDT, CDR2 YNNKEL (reference sequence). The CDR3 reads CASSQQALAKNIQYF. The CDR3 bases are TGTGCCAGCAGCCAGCAGGCTCTAGCCAAAAACATTCAGTACTTC.

The chain recombines TRBV19 with TRBJ1-1; 8 bases are shared with TRBD1. V gave up 4 bases and J gave up 5 bases; unmatched junction bases: 6. The germline CDR1 and CDR2 sequences are LNHDA and SQIVND (reference sequence). The CDR3 runs 14 residues. The CDR3 DNA reads as TGTGCCAGTAGTACGAGACAGGGGAGAACTGAAGCTTTCTTT. Its translation: CASSTRQGRTEAFF.

The V gene is TRBV3-1 (or the pseudogene TRBV3-2), the J gene TRBJ1-1, with D unclear. CDR3 length equals 13 residues. Germline V gene lookup returns CDR1 LGHDT and CDR2 YNNKEL (reference sequence). V was pared by 2 bases and J by 5 bases, with 9 bases between. The CDR3 DNA is TGTGCCAGCAGCCAACTCCGGTCAACTGAAGCTTTCTTT. Its protein is CASSQLRSTEAFF.

The chain uses TRBV7-2 and TRBJ1-5, with D unclear. V was cut by 1 base and J by 7 bases, with 11 bases left in between. Germline lookup yields CDR1 SGHTA and CDR2 FQGNSA. This CDR3 comprises 14 residues. CDR3 in amino acids: CASSLGSNNQPQHF. CDR3 nucleotide sequence: TGTGCCAGCAGCTTAGGGTCGAACAACCAGCCCCAGCATTTT.

J is TRBJ1-6 and V is TRBV6-1; D unclear. This CDR3 has 15 residues. Per the germline V gene, CDR1 is MNHNS and CDR2 is SASEGT. The V end lost 2 bases, the J end lost 7 bases, and 12 bases lay between the germline ends. The CDR3 loop reads CASSERRAGNSPLHF. The CDR3 bases are TGTGCCAGCAGTGAAAGGAGGGCGGGAAATTCACCCCTCCACTTT.

The rearrangement joins TRBV2 to TRBJ1-5; 7 nucleotides agree with TRBD1. Germline V gene sequence: CDR1 SNHLY, CDR2 FYNNEI. The trim removed 8 bases at V and 2 bases at J, leaving 9 bases unmatched. This CDR3 region has 15 residues. DNA of the CDR3: TGTGCCAGCGTGACAGACAGGGTTGGCAATCAGCCCCAGCATTTT. Translated: CASVTDRVGNQPQHF.

The V gene is TRBV7-8, the J gene TRBJ1-1, with 9 bases fitting TRBD1. Germline CDR1 is SGHVS and CDR2 is FQNEAQ. This CDR3 is built from 14 residues. With 4 bases clipped from V and 2 bases from J, the junction kept 2 bases outside the gene matches. The DNA for the CDR3 is TGTGCCAGCAGCTCCACAGGGGGCAACACTGAAGCTTTCTTT. Residues: CASSSTGGNTEAFF.

V gene TRBV29-1 combines with J gene TRBJ2-7; TRBD1 is a possible D gene (7 bases). This CDR3 has 13 residues. CDR1 and CDR2 (germline): SQVTM, ANQGSEA. The ends were cut back, 4 bases at V and 5 bases at J, with 15 bases in the middle. As DNA, the CDR3 is TGCAGCGTTGCCGCAGGGGGGACCCACGAGCAGTACTTC. It is translated as CSVAAGGTHEQYF.

The V gene is TRBV7-2, the J gene TRBJ2-1; possible D gene TRBD1, 5 bases. Germline V gene sequence: CDR1 SGHTA, CDR2 FQGNSA. With 5 bases removed from V and 9 bases from J, the gap between germline ends came to 14 bases. The CDR3 is made up of 13 amino acids. The CDR3 region is CASSPWGTGEQFF. The CDR3 region has the DNA TGTGCCAGCAGCCCCTGGGGTACAGGTGAGCAGTTCTTC.

The chain links TRBV2 to TRBJ2-4, with 8 bases identical to TRBD1. Germline values: CDR1 SNHLY, CDR2 FYNNEI. This CDR3 is built from 16 residues. The V segment lost 3 bases and the J segment 5 bases; nucleotides outside the gene matches: 9. The CDR3 coding sequence is TGTGCCAGCAGTGAGAGACAGGGGATTGGGGAAAACATTCAGTACTTC. It codes for CASSERQGIGENIQYF.

V and J are TRBV2 and TRBJ1-4; tentatively, D is TRBD1 (6 bases). This CDR3 spans 15 amino acids. The V gene's germline CDR1 is SNHLY and CDR2 FYNNEI. Trimming removed 3 bases at V and 5 bases at J, with 13 bases between. CDR3: CASSENRVSNEKLFF. In nucleotides, the CDR3 is TGTGCCAGCAGTGAGAACAGGGTCTCCAATGAAAAACTGTTTTTT.

This chain links TRBV5-1 with TRBJ1-6, with TRBD1 matching over 8 bases. Germline V gene data show CDR1 as SGHRS and CDR2 as YFSETQ. The V gene end was trimmed by 1 base and the J gene end by 10 bases; junction bases not matched to a gene: 4. This CDR3 has 14 amino acids. The DNA of the CDR3 is TGCGCCAGCAGCTTGATACAGGGGGACTCACCCCTCCACTTT. Translating gives CASSLIQGDSPLHF.

The J gene is TRBJ1-2, the V gene TRBV6-5, with 8 positions matching TRBD1. The CDR3 runs to 13 residues. Trimming cost V 6 bases and J 8 bases; bases outside gene matches: 8. From germline, CDR1 is MNHEY and CDR2 SVGAGI. CDR3 amino acids: CASSQNRGIGYTF. The CDR3, as DNA: TGTGCCAGCAGCCAAAACAGGGGGATAGGCTACACCTTC.

There are a few counts of this clone. The chain recombines TRBV4-1 with TRBJ1-1; 7 nucleotides match TRBD1. CDR1 MGHRA and CDR2 YSYEKL come from the germline V gene. The CDR3 is 16 residues long. Losses at the gene ends were 0 bases for V and 0 bases for J; bases not matched to a gene: 4. CDR3 DNA sequence: TGCGCCAGCAGCCAAGAGAAGGGGGCGATGAACACTGAAGCTTTCTTT. Translation gives CASSQEKGAMNTEAFF.

This chain links TRBV3-1 (or the pseudogene TRBV3-2) with TRBJ2-5; 8 positions match TRBD2. After removal of 1 base from V and 5 bases from J, the junction contained 12 bases not matched to a gene. The CDR3 covers 17 residues. Germline V lookup: CDR1 LGHDT, CDR2 YNNKEL (reference sequence). The CDR3 coding sequence is TGTGCCAGCAGCCAAGGGGAACCGGGAGGGCCGGGGGAGACCCAGTACTTC. Amino acid sequence: CASSQGEPGGPGETQYF.

The J gene is TRBJ2-4, the V gene TRBV6-1; TRBD1 might be the D (5 bases). Germline V gene sequence: CDR1 MNHNS, CDR2 SASEGT. The germline V and J ends were trimmed by 3 bases and 3 bases, with 12 bases remaining between them. The CDR3 runs 15 residues. CDR3: CASSDQGYGKNIQYF. The CDR3 DNA reads TGTGCCAGCAGTGACCAGGGTTACGGCAAAAACATTCAGTACTTC.

The CDR3 coding sequence is TGTGCCAGCAGTTCCCCAAGAGACAGGGGGCAACGTCAGCCCCAGCATTTT. Translated: CASSSPRDRGQRQPQHF. This chain uses TRBV28 with TRBJ1-5; TRBD1 aligns across 10 bases. CDR3 length equals 17 residues. Germline V lookup: CDR1 MDHEN, CDR2 SYDVKM. The V and J ends lost 4 bases and 6 bases, in that order; junction bases with no gene match: 12.

V and J are TRBV28 and TRBJ2-2; 9 bases match TRBD2. The germline V gene has CDR1 MDHEN and CDR2 SYDVKM. The CDR3 is 15 amino acids. The ends lost 8 bases at V and 0 bases at J; junction bases unmatched: 4. The CDR3 DNA follows: TGTGCCAGCGCGCGGGGGGGCTCGAACACCGGGGAGCTGTTTTTT. Residues: CASARGGSNTGELFF.

J is TRBJ2-7 and V is TRBV28; no reliable D call. CDR3 length: 15 residues. Between the trimmed V and J ends, which lost 2 bases and 0 bases, there was a span of 11 bases. Germline V gene sequence: CDR1 MDHEN, CDR2 SYDVKM. The CDR3 reads CASSLHLVLSYEQYF. The CDR3, as DNA: TGTGCCAGCAGTTTACACCTAGTACTCTCCTACGAGCAGTACTTC.

This chain joins TRBV18 and TRBJ1-5; 7 bases map to TRBD1. From germline, CDR1 is KGHSH and CDR2 LQKENI. Trimming cost V 3 bases and J 4 bases; bases outside gene matches: 3. The CDR3 consists of 14 residues. DNA of the CDR3: TGTGCCAGCTCACCGGGACAGTTTAATCAGCCCCAGCATTTT. Its translation: CASSPGQFNQPQHF.

V and J are TRBV19 and TRBJ1-5, with 7 bases matching TRBD1. With V trimmed by 6 bases and J by 11 bases, 22 bases remained unmatched. Germline V CDR1 and CDR2: LNHDA, SQIVND (reference sequence). The CDR3 has 17 residues. DNA for the CDR3: TGTGCCAGTAGCCCTGACCCGACAGGGCCACCCCGGAGCACCCAGCATTTT. Translation: CASSPDPTGPPRSTQHF.

V and J are TRBV19 and TRBJ1-5; D unresolved. CDR1 and CDR2 (germline): LNHDA, SQIVND (reference sequence). This CDR3 is 16 amino acids long. With 4 bases removed from V and 3 bases from J, the gap between germline ends came to 16 bases. Here the CDR3 reads CASSNGRWVYNQPQHF. Written as DNA, the CDR3 is TGTGCCAGTAGTAACGGGAGATGGGTATACAATCAGCCCCAGCATTTT.

The rearrangement joins TRBV14 to TRBJ2-5, with 8 bases matching TRBD1. Trimming at V came to 6 bases and at J to 5 bases, leaving 11 bases not matched to a gene. The CDR3 totals 15 residues. CDR1 SGHDN and CDR2 FVKESK come from the germline V gene. The CDR3 is CASSRTGSWTETQYF. The DNA of the CDR3 is TGTGCCAGCAGTCGGACAGGGTCGTGGACGGAGACCCAGTACTTC.